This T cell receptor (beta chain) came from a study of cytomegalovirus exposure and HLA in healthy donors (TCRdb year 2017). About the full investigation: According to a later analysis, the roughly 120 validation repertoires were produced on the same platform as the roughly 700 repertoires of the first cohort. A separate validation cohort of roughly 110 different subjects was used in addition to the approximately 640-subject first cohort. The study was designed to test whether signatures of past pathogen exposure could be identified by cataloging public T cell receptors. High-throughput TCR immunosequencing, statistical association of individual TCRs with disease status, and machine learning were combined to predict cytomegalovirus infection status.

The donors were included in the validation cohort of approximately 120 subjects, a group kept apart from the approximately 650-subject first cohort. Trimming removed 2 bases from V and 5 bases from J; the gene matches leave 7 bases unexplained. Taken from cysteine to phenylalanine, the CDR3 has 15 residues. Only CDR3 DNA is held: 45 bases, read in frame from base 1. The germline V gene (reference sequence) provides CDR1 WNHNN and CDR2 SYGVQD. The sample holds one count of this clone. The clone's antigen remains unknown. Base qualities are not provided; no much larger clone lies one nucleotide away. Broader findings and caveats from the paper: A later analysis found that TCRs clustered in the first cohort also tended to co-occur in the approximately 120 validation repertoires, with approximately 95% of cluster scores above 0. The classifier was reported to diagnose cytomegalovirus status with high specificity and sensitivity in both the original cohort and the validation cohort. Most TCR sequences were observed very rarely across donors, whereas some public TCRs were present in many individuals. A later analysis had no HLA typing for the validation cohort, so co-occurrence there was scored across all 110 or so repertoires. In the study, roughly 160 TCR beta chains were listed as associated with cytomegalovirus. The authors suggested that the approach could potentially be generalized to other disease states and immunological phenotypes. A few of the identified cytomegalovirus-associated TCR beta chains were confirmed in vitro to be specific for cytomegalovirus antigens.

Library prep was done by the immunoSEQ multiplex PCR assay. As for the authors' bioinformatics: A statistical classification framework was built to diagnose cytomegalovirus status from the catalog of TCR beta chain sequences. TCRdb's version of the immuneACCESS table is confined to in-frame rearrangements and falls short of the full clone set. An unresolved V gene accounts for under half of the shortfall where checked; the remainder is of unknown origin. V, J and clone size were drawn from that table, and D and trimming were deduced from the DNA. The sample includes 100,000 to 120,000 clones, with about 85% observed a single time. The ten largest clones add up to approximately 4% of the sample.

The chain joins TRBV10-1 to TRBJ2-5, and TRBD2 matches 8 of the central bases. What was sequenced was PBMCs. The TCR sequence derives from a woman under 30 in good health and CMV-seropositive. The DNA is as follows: TGCGCCAGCAGTGAGCGGGGGGGCGCTTTGGAGACCCAGTACTTC. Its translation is CASSERGGALETQYF.